The table lists the clone carrying this TCR beta chain with a few counts. As yet, its antigen is unknown. This entry is derived from a study of response to subunit inactivated influenza vaccine. The study, taken as a whole, reports: A suggestion made by the authors is that each seasonal influenza vaccination recruits few new T cells.

One entry per CDR3 protein, called by TCRdb with MiXCR from the RT-PCR reads. The sample includes hundreds of thousands of distinct CDR3 sequences, over 9% of them seen just once. The CDR3 has 14 residues. The V segment lost 2 bases and the J segment 6 bases; nucleotides outside the gene matches: 5. Germline CDR1 is SGHTA and CDR2 is FQGTGA. The rearrangement uses TRBV7-3 and TRBJ2-3; TRBD1 matches at 7 bases. This sample comprised non-naive T cells sorted from PBMCs, obtained less than 15 days before vaccination. This TCR was sampled from a middle-aged man who received an inactivated influenza vaccine. The CDR3 region is CASSLGQETDTQYF. DNA for the CDR3: TGTGCCAGCAGCTTAGGACAGGAGACGGATACGCAGTATTTT.